This entry is about one T cell receptor (beta chain). This specimen belongs to a study of blood T cell repertoires in COVID-19. Study background: The analysed material was cDNA or gDNA that came from T cells, B-cell-depleted T cells, or PBMCs.

The CDR3 is 14 amino acids. The germline V gene has CDR1 SGHTA and CDR2 FQGNSA. The V and J ends lost 6 bases and 2 bases respectively, with 11 bases between them. Only in-frame clones appear in the TCRdb table, and some are missing; sequencing was by immunoSEQ multiplex PCR. The data contain 300,000 to 350,000 clones, about nine tenths of them singletons. This receptor was obtained from a woman in her 70s with COVID-19, enrolled during active disease. V usage is TRBV7-2 and J usage is TRBJ1-3; D might be TRBD1 (6 bases). Sequenced: peripheral blood. CDR3 region: CASSTGLTGNTIYF. The CDR3, as DNA: TGTGCCAGCAGTACAGGGTTGACTGGAAACACCATATATTTT.